This T cell receptor (beta chain) derives from a study of CD8 T cells in ankylosing spondylitis. Study-level points and caveats: Certain motif variants had earlier been reported in reactive arthritis synovial fluid and blood. Roughly eight highly homologous variants formed a TCR beta motif that appeared characteristic of ankylosing spondylitis blood.

Trimming at V came to 6 bases and at J to 4 bases, leaving 6 bases not matched to a gene. CDR3 length equals 15 residues. CDR1 is SEHNR, CDR2 FQNEAQ, per germline (reference sequence). The sample holds a few counts of this clonotype. Antigen specificity is unknown. Researchers built TCR beta libraries using quantitative 5'-RACE with molecular barcodes. TCRdb ran MiXCR on the 5' RACE reads and lists one entry per CDR3 protein. This sample has roughly 120,000 distinct CDR3 sequences; around 13% occur once, and the top ten carry roughly 3%. Sequencing used blood, either unsorted or a sorted T cell fraction (not recorded which). V and J are TRBV7-9 and TRBJ1-6, with 7 bases that match TRBD1. This receptor was identified in a female donor with ankylosing spondylitis or in good health (not recorded which). CDR3 sequence: CASSSGTAYNSPLHF. CDR3 DNA: TGTGCCAGCAGTTCCGGGACAGCTTATAATTCACCCCTCCACTTT.